The 5 T cell receptor beta chains below were found in one sample sequenced in a study of CD8 T cells in ankylosing spondylitis. These TCRs' antigens remain unknown. MiXCR was run by TCRdb on the 5' RACE reads, yielding one entry per CDR3 protein. The repertoire holds some 840,000 distinct CDR3 sequences, with 12% as singletons. General study findings and limits: Several highly homologous variants made up a TCR beta motif that seemed to typify ankylosing spondylitis blood.

Sequencing was done on a sample of blood, either unsorted or a sorted T cell fraction (not recorded which). The receptor source for this set is a male donor with ankylosing spondylitis.

This clonotype was seen ten or more times. The CDR3 protein is CASSLAGGTGELFF. CDR3 DNA sequence: TGTGCCAGCAGTTTAGCGGGGGGCACCGGGGAGCTGTTTTTT. The genes are TRBV12-3 or TRBV12-4 and TRBJ2-2; D is perhaps TRBD2 (6 bases). The V and J ends lost 0 bases and 4 bases respectively, with 6 bases between them. There are 14 residues in the CDR3.

This clonotype was observed many times. The chain is built from TRBV7-2 and TRBJ1-6; TRBD1 is a possible D gene (5 bases). CDR1 is SGHTA and CDR2 is FQGNSA in the germline V gene. The CDR3 covers 15 residues. The V end lost 5 bases, the J end lost 3 bases, and 11 bases lay between the germline ends. CDR3 DNA sequence: TGTGCCAGCAGCGGGGGAGGAAACTATAATTCACCCCTCCACTTT. It codes for CASSGGGNYNSPLHF. The full variable domain, with the rest looked up from reference TRBV7-2 and TRBJ1-6, is GAGVSQSPSNKVTEKGKDVELRCDPISGHTALYWYRQSLGQGLEFLIYFQGNSAPDKSGLPSDRFSAERTGGSVSTLTIQRTQQEDSAVYLCASSGGGNYNSPLHFGNGTRLTVT.

The rearrangement links TRBV20-1 to TRBJ1-3; D call uncertain. CDR1 and CDR2 from the germline V gene are DFQATT and SNEGSKA (reference sequence). Trimming shortened V by 3 bases and J by 0 bases, and 6 bases separated the two germline ends. This CDR3 has 13 residues. CDR3 amino acids: CSASISSGNTIYF. The CDR3 DNA is TGCAGTGCTAGTATCAGCTCTGGAAACACCATATATTTT.

The table lists this clonotype with many counts. The gene calls are TRBV20-1 and TRBJ2-1; no clear D gene. The CDR3 extends over 12 amino acids. The germline V and J ends were trimmed by 6 bases and 7 bases, with 13 bases remaining between them. The germline V gene encodes CDR1 DFQATT and CDR2 SNEGSKA (reference sequence). The DNA for the CDR3 is TGCAGTGCAGCTGTTTTGGGGAATGAGCAGTTCTTC. Translated, it gives CSAAVLGNEQFF.

At least ten counts were recorded for this clonotype. The chain has TRBV6-5 and TRBJ1-6; no clear D gene. This CDR3 is built from 14 residues. CDR1 is MNHEY, CDR2 SVGAGI, per germline. Between the trimmed V and J ends, which lost 4 bases and 8 bases, there was a span of 12 bases. CDR3 coding DNA: TGTGCCAGCAGTTTTTGGGTTAAGCATTCACCCCTCCACTTT. Its translation: CASSFWVKHSPLHF.